This T cell receptor (beta chain) is from a study of PD-L1 blockade in urothelial cancer. The overall study: The researchers analyzed blood 3 weeks (second dose) and 6 weeks after treatment start.

Spiking of synthetic TCR analog templates was performed in each PCR. Using immunoSEQ multiplex PCR, the repertoire was profiled, and TCRdb retains in-frame clones only, with some absent. The sample has about 74,000 clones, under 90% seen once. Within the sample, this clone is medium-sized. V lost 9 bases and J lost 5, with 10 bases in between. The CDR3 runs 12 residues. Per germline, CDR1 LNHDA and CDR2 SQIVND (reference sequence). The chain links TRBV19 to TRBJ2-2; weak D call: TRBD2 (5 bases). The material was PBMCs, obtained around atezolizumab (anti-PD-L1) treatment. This sequence originates from a man in his sixties or seventies with urothelial cancer. The CDR3 DNA reads TGTGCCAGCAAACAGCGGACCGGGGAGCTGTTTTTT. It codes for CASKQRTGELFF.